The 30 T cell receptor beta chains reported below all come from one sample, sequenced in a study of cytomegalovirus exposure and HLA in healthy donors. Amplification used 60 Vbeta primers and 13 Jbeta primers. TCRdb's table, derived via immunoSEQ multiplex PCR, lists solely in-frame clones and lacks some. Of about 190,000 clones in the sample, 81% were seen once. The sample taken for sequencing was PBMCs. These receptor sequences come from a man in his forties or fifties in good health and CMV-seronegative.

This chain links TRBV27 with TRBJ2-1, with TRBD1 as a possible D gene (5 bases). This CDR3 has 10 residues. V was cut by 5 bases and J by 12 bases, with 8 bases left in between. Germline values: CDR1 MNHEY, CDR2 SMNVEV (reference sequence). As DNA, the CDR3 is TGTGCCAGCAGTCCGCAGGGGCAGTTCTTC. Its translation: CASSPQGQFF.

This clone is a singleton in its sample. The rearrangement links TRBV15 to TRBJ2-7, with 9 nucleotides matching TRBD2. Looked up from germline, CDR1 is LNHNV and CDR2 is YYDKDF (reference sequence). After removal of 1 base from V and 2 bases from J, the junction contained 3 bases not matched to a gene. The CDR3 runs 15 residues. The CDR3 nucleotides are TGTGCCACCAGCAGAGGCGGGGGGGCCACCTACGAGCAGTACTTC. It yields the protein CATSRGGGATYEQYF.

This rearrangement joins TRBV27 to TRBJ2-6, with no clear D. CDR1 is MNHEY, CDR2 SMNVEV, per germline (reference sequence). V lost 2 bases to trimming and J lost 2 bases, with 7 bases between them. The CDR3 length is 15 residues. The CDR3 protein is CASSLASPGANVLTF. CDR3 nucleotide sequence: TGTGCCAGCAGTTTAGCGTCTCCTGGGGCCAACGTCCTGACTTTC.

This clone appeared a few times. The chain recombines TRBV9 with TRBJ2-2; TRBD2 agrees at 13 bases. The J segment lost 6 bases and the V segment lost 3 bases, leaving 11 bases of the junction unmatched. Germline loops: CDR1 SGDLS, CDR2 YYNGEE. The CDR3 totals 18 residues. The CDR3 region is CASSAGGLAGRSPGELFF. DNA for the CDR3: TGTGCCAGCAGCGCCGGGGGACTAGCGGGAAGGTCTCCCGGGGAGCTGTTTTTT.

This clone was found a few times. The chain carries TRBV9 and TRBJ2-5, with TRBD2 as a possible D gene (8 bases). The V gene lost 4 bases and the J gene lost 5 bases, with 18 bases spanning the gap. CDR1 SGDLS and CDR2 YYNGEE come from the germline V gene. The CDR3 loop spans 15 amino acids. The CDR3 DNA reads TGTGCCAGCAGCCTCACAGGGGAGCGGGAGGAGACCCAGTACTTC. It encodes CASSLTGEREETQYF.

This clone showed up just a few times. Here the CDR3 reads CASSPRVEDGYTF. Here the CDR3 DNA reads TGTGCCAGCTCACCACGGGTTGAGGATGGCTACACCTTC. This chain joins TRBV18 and TRBJ1-2; D is undetermined. CDR1 and CDR2 (germline): KGHSH, LQKENI. There are 13 residues in the CDR3. The V end lost 1 base, the J end lost 6 bases, and 9 bases lay between the germline ends.

The genes are TRBV19 and TRBJ1-1; the match to TRBD1 covers 7 bases. The CDR3 is 14 amino acids. With V trimmed by 5 bases and J by 1 base, 4 bases remained unmatched. CDR1 is LNHDA and CDR2 is SQIVND in the germline V gene (reference sequence). Here the CDR3 reads CASSPGQQNTEAFF. In DNA, the CDR3 is TGTGCCAGTAGTCCGGGACAGCAGAACACTGAAGCTTTCTTT.

V and J are TRBV18 and TRBJ2-7, with 10 bases identical to TRBD1. Germline V gene sequence: CDR1 KGHSH, CDR2 LQKENI. The CDR3 is made up of 15 amino acids. The junction had 2 bases not matched to a gene; V was cut back by 0 bases and J by 3 bases. The CDR3 DNA sequence: TGTGCCAGCTCACCACCGGGACAGGGGAACTACGAGCAGTACTTC. This gives the protein CASSPPGQGNYEQYF.

CDR3 protein: CASSGGRRDIQYF. The CDR3 DNA sequence: TGTGCCAGCAGTGGGGGGCGACGAGACATTCAGTACTTC. The rearrangement links TRBV2 to TRBJ2-4, with a tentative D call TRBD1 (6 bases). The V gene's germline CDR1 is SNHLY and CDR2 FYNNEI. Between the trimmed V and J ends, which lost 4 bases and 8 bases, there was a span of 12 bases. CDR3 size: 13 residues.

For the CDR3, the DNA is TGCGCCAGCACAAGACAGATAAACACCGGGGAGCTGTTTTTT. Translated: CASTRQINTGELFF. The chain carries TRBV10-2 and TRBJ2-2; possibly TRBD1 for D (5 bases). The V and J ends lost 7 bases and 2 bases respectively, with 11 bases between them. CDR3 length: 14 amino acids. From germline, CDR1 is WSHSY and CDR2 SAAADI.

The genes are TRBV19 and TRBJ1-1, with a possible D match to TRBD1 (6 bases). Germline V gene data show CDR1 as LNHDA and CDR2 as SQIVND (reference sequence). The CDR3 length is 12 residues. The germline V and J ends were trimmed by 7 bases and 6 bases, with 12 bases remaining between them. CDR3 protein: CASKDKGAEAFF. The DNA for the CDR3 is TGTGCCAGTAAAGATAAGGGGGCTGAAGCTTTCTTT.

The V gene is TRBV5-6, the J gene TRBJ2-7, with D possibly matching TRBD1 (6 bases). Per germline, CDR1 SGHDT and CDR2 YYEEEE. The ends were cut back, 2 bases at V and 2 bases at J, with 14 bases in the middle. This CDR3 is 15 amino acids long. CDR3 loop: CASSLGGQITYEQYF. The CDR3 region has the DNA TGTGCCAGCAGCTTAGGTGGACAGATAACCTACGAGCAGTACTTC.

V usage is TRBV6-1 and J usage is TRBJ1-1; D gene unclear. Deletions cut 0 bases from V and 5 bases from J, with 10 bases between. This CDR3 comprises 14 residues. Per the germline V gene, CDR1 is MNHNS and CDR2 is SASEGT. The CDR3 region is CASSEATVSTEAFF. The CDR3 region has the DNA TGTGCCAGCAGTGAAGCTACAGTTTCGACTGAAGCTTTCTTT.

The genes are TRBV23-1 and TRBJ1-2; D might be TRBD1 (6 bases). TRBV23-1 is an ORF, and what it does is uncertain. The CDR3 consists of 14 residues. V shed 9 bases and J shed 7 bases, with 21 bases lying between them. The CDR3 nucleotides are TGCGCCAGTACCGTGAAGGGGGTAAGAATTGGCTACACCTTC. Amino acids: CASTVKGVRIGYTF.

This clone has a handful of counts. Distinct nucleotide sequences in the sample also encode this CDR3. The chain links TRBV7-2 to TRBJ2-3; tentatively, D is TRBD2 (7 bases). V lost 3 bases, J lost 4 bases, and 14 bases lay in between. Germline V gives CDR1 SGHTA, CDR2 FQGNSA. There are 15 residues in the CDR3. The CDR3 DNA reads TGTGCCAGCAGCTTCATGGGGGGGGGCCCAGATACGCAGTATTTT. It yields the protein CASSFMGGGPDTQYF.

The chain is built from TRBV9 and TRBJ2-3; 8 bases fit TRBD2. The germline gives CDR1 SGDLS, CDR2 YYNGEE. CDR3 size: 16 residues. The V gene end was trimmed by 4 bases and the J gene end by 2 bases; junction bases not matched to a gene: 9. The CDR3 reads CASSLTAGEYTDTQYF. The CDR3 DNA reads TGTGCCAGCAGCCTAACAGCGGGGGAGTACACAGATACGCAGTATTTT.

This clone was seen once. The chain couples TRBV12-5 to TRBJ2-1; TRBD1 matches 7 bases. V dropped 6 bases and J dropped 0; count of bases not matched to a gene: 5. This CDR3 has 15 residues. Germline V CDR1 and CDR2: LGHNT, FRNRAP. CDR3 DNA: TGTGCTAGTGGCCCAACAGGGGTCTCCTACAATGAGCAGTTCTTC. It yields the protein CASGPTGVSYNEQFF.

The genes are TRBV7-2 and TRBJ1-1, with TRBD1 as a possible D gene (6 bases). Trimming removed 0 bases at V and 2 bases at J, with 10 bases between. CDR3 length equals 15 residues. Per the germline V gene, CDR1 is SGHTA and CDR2 is FQGNSA. CDR3 DNA: TGTGCCAGCAGCTTAGCGGGGACAACCAACACTGAAGCTTTCTTT. It codes for CASSLAGTTNTEAFF. The variable domain in full, completed from reference TRBV7-2 and TRBJ1-1, reads GAGVSQSPSNKVTEKGKDVELRCDPISGHTALYWYRQSLGQGLEFLIYFQGNSAPDKSGLPSDRFSAERTGGSVSTLTIQRTQQEDSAVYLCASSLAGTTNTEAFFGQGTRLTVV.

This rearrangement joins TRBV18 to TRBJ2-3, with D possibly TRBD2 on 6 matching bases. The CDR3 spans 16 residues. Germline lookup yields CDR1 KGHSH and CDR2 LQKENI. Deletions cut 3 bases from V and 2 bases from J, with 15 bases between. The CDR3 reads CASSPPPGLPTDTQYF. The CDR3 nucleotides read TGTGCCAGCTCACCCCCGCCGGGACTCCCCACAGATACGCAGTATTTT.

DNA for the CDR3: TGTGCCAGCAGTTTAGGGGGGATTGTATCACCCCTCCACTTT. It codes for CASSLGGIVSPLHF. V gene TRBV27 combines with J gene TRBJ1-6; possibly TRBD1 for D (5 bases). Germline CDR1 and CDR2: MNHEY and SMNVEV (reference sequence). The CDR3 consists of 14 residues. V was shortened by 2 bases and J by 10 bases, with 12 bases between the two germline ends.

Details on this clone: One junction end does not reproduce the germline sequence, and a read error may be involved. The chain carries TRBV18 and TRBJ2-1; 10 nucleotides match TRBD2. CDR3 size: 15 residues. The germline CDR1 and CDR2 sequences are KGHSH and LQKENI. CDR3 sequence: CASSSPLAGYNEQFF. The CDR3 DNA sequence: TGTGCCAGCTCATCACCACTAGCGGGGTACAATGAGCAGTTCTTC.

This chain uses TRBV6-4 with TRBJ1-5; D remains unclear. This CDR3 contains 10 residues. The V end was cut by 5 bases, the J end by 9 bases, with 5 bases between. Germline CDR1 is MRHNA and CDR2 is SNTAGT. In nucleotides, the CDR3 is TGTGCCAGCAGTCATTGGCCCCAGCATTTT. It codes for CASSHWPQHF.

This clone occurred a few times. The CDR3 coding sequence is TGTGCCAGCAGCCCCCGGGTAGGGAGCTCCTATAATTCACCCCTCCACTTT. Translating gives CASSPRVGSSYNSPLHF. This rearrangement joins TRBV9 to TRBJ1-6; D ambiguous. Per the germline V gene, CDR1 is SGDLS and CDR2 is YYNGEE. The CDR3 runs 17 residues. V lost 4 bases and J lost 0, with 14 bases in between.

This chain joins TRBV9 and TRBJ1-2, with D possibly matching TRBD1 (5 bases). V was trimmed by 0 bases and J by 8 bases, leaving 17 bases between them. Germline V CDR1 and CDR2: SGDLS, YYNGEE. The CDR3 runs 15 residues. CDR3 sequence reads: CASSVDNPGVRGYTF. CDR3 in DNA: TGTGCCAGCAGCGTAGATAATCCGGGGGTTCGGGGCTACACCTTC. Combining the CDR3 with reference TRBV9 and TRBJ1-2 gives the whole variable domain DSGVTQTPKHLITATGQRVTLRCSPRSGDLSVYWYQQSLDQGLQFLIQYYNGEERAKGNILERFSAQQFPDLHSELNLSSLELGDSALYFCASSVDNPGVRGYTFGSGTRLTVV.

V gene TRBV7-9 combines with J gene TRBJ1-1, with TRBD1 matching 11 bases. V shed 4 bases and J 5 bases; nucleotides not matched to a gene: 3. This CDR3 is 14 amino acids long. The germline V gene has CDR1 SEHNR and CDR2 FQNEAQ (reference sequence). The CDR3 spells CASSSDRGLTEAFF. In DNA, the CDR3 is TGTGCCAGCAGCTCGGACAGGGGGCTTACTGAAGCTTTCTTT.

Comments on this clone: This sample also contains other DNA sequences that code for the same CDR3. The chain uses TRBV10-3 and TRBJ2-7; D uncertain. This CDR3 is built from 12 residues. CDR1 ENHRY and CDR2 SYGVKD come from the germline V gene. Deletions cut 3 bases from V and 0 bases from J, with 3 bases between. CDR3 sequence reads: CAISDSSYEQYF. The CDR3 DNA follows: TGTGCCATCAGTGACAGCTCCTACGAGCAGTACTTC.

The chain links TRBV10-3 to TRBJ2-6, with D tentatively TRBD2 (5 bases). The CDR3 contains 15 residues. Trimming removed 3 bases from V and 2 bases from J, with 8 bases in between. CDR1 ENHRY and CDR2 SYGVKD come from the germline V gene. The CDR3 coding sequence is TGTGCCATCAGTGAAGGAGGACCTGGGGCCAACGTCCTGACTTTC. Protein sequence: CAISEGGPGANVLTF.

As concerns this clone: The junction differs from germline at one of its ends, possibly a read error. Other DNA sequences from this sample encode an identical CDR3 as well. The chain employs TRBV10-3 and TRBJ1-1, with TRBD1 matching over 7 bases. This CDR3 has 13 amino acids. Per the germline V gene, CDR1 is ENHRY and CDR2 is SYGVKD. DNA of the CDR3: TGTGCCATCAGGAGAGGGACAGACACTGAAGCCTTCTTT. It codes for CAIRRGTDTEAFF.

CDR3 DNA: TGTGCCAGCAGTCCTTACTCACCGACAGGAGCTAACTATGGCTACACCTTC. It codes for CASSPYSPTGANYGYTF. The chain links TRBV27 to TRBJ1-2, with a possible D match to TRBD1 (6 bases). With 5 bases removed from V and 0 bases from J, the gap between germline ends came to 19 bases. Per the germline V gene, CDR1 is MNHEY and CDR2 is SMNVEV (reference sequence). The CDR3 has 17 amino acids.

The V call is TRBV6-1, the J call TRBJ2-7; D perhaps matches TRBD1 (6 bases). The V gene's germline CDR1 is MNHNS and CDR2 SASEGT. The germline V and J ends were trimmed by 3 bases and 6 bases, with 12 bases remaining between them. This CDR3 has 13 residues. CDR3 region: CASSEPDRSEQYF. For the CDR3, the DNA is TGTGCCAGCAGTGAGCCCGACAGGAGCGAGCAGTACTTC.